This is a list of T cell receptor beta chains from one sample in a study of blood T cells in healthy people across ages. TCRdb passed the 5' RACE reads through MiXCR, listing each CDR3 protein once. This table has some 1,800,000 distinct CDR3 sequences, about 39% appearing once. Material for sequencing was blood. The receptor source for this set is a human donor in good health. Each CDR3 is given with its conserved first and last residue. Fields, in order: V gene, clone size, J gene, D gene, CDR3 DNA, CDR3 protein. A D gene is named only where the DNA matches it firmly. The size of a clone is reported for some rows only, either as once, few or many, or as a class for expanded clones.

>TRBV9|few|TRBJ2-7|-
TGTGCCAGCAGCGTAGAGAGTGGGGGGGCAAACGAGCAGTACTTC
CASSVESGGANEQYF
>TRBV28|-|TRBJ2-1|TRBD1
TGTGCCAGCAGTCGAGGACAGGACTCCTACAATGAGCAGTTCTTC
CASSRGQDSYNEQFF
>TRBV29-1|-|TRBJ1-2|-
TGCAGCGTCTCCGGGACCCTTTCCGTCGGCTACACCTTC
CSVSGTLSVGYTF
>TRBV12-3/TRBV12-4|-|TRBJ1-1|-
TGTGCCAGCAGTACCCTCGGGGACCCCGGGGACACTGAAGCTTTCTTT
CASSTLGDPGDTEAFF
>TRBV5-1|few|TRBJ2-1|TRBD1
TGCGCCAGCAGCCCAGGGACAGGGTCAGGCAATGAGCAGTTCTTC
CASSPGTGSGNEQFF
>TRBV20-1|-|TRBJ1-3|TRBD1
TGCAGTGCTGGACAGGGGGCGGCTACGTCTGGAAACACCATATATTTT
CSAGQGAATSGNTIYF
>TRBV28|-|TRBJ2-7|-
TGTGCCAGCAGCGGGCAGGGAATTAACTACGAGCAGTACTTC
CASSGQGINYEQYF
>TRBV11-1|-|TRBJ2-1|-
TGTGCCAGCAGCTCGCACCGAAAAAAGTTACAGAATGAGCAGTTCTTC
CASSSHRKKLQNEQFF
>TRBV4-1|-|TRBJ2-5|TRBD1
TGCGCCAGCAACCAAGACAGGGGTAAGCATGAGCAGTACTTC
CASNQDRGKHEQYF
>TRBV27|-|TRBJ1-5|-
TGTGCCAGCAGCCCTACATTGGGCAATCAGCCCCAGCATTTT
CASSPTLGNQPQHF
>TRBV11-1|-|TRBJ2-1|-
TGTGCCAGCAGCCTTACGAGCGGCCCTAGGAATGAGCAGTTCTTC
CASSLTSGPRNEQFF
>TRBV27|few|TRBJ1-1|-
TGTGCCAGCAGTTTAGGGAGCTTAGCTTTCTTT
CASSLGSLAFF
>TRBV7-7|once|TRBJ2-3|TRBD2
TGTGCCAGCAGCTTAGGGGCTAGCGGATCCACAGATGCGCAGTATTTT
CASSLGASGSTDAQYF
>TRBV18|-|TRBJ1-2|-
TGTGCCAGCTCACCATTGGGAGAACCTAACTATGGCTACACCTTC
CASSPLGEPNYGYTF
>TRBV4-1|-|TRBJ2-7|TRBD1
TGCGCCAGCAGCCCAACTCCGGGACAGCTATTTTACGAGCAGTACTTC
CASSPTPGQLFYEQYF
>TRBV12-3/TRBV12-4|-|TRBJ1-2|-
TGTGCTAGCAGTTTAGACTTAGCCCCCCATGGCTACACCTTC
CASSLDLAPHGYTF
>TRBV6-5|few|TRBJ1-1|-
TGTGCCAGCAGTCGGGGGTCTATAAACACTGAAGCTTTCTTT
CASSRGSINTEAFF
>TRBV7-6|-|TRBJ1-4|TRBD1
TGTGCCAGCAGCCATGGGACAGTTAATGAAAAACTGTTTTTT
CASSHGTVNEKLFF
>TRBV4-2|few|TRBJ1-2|-
TGTGCCAGCGGAACCAGGGAGCCACCGTATGGCTACACCTTC
CASGTREPPYGYTF
>TRBV20-1|-|TRBJ2-7|TRBD1
TGCAGTGTCCTGGGACAGGGCGAGCGCGAGCAGTACTTC
CSVLGQGEREQYF
>TRBV20-1|-|TRBJ1-2|-
TGCAGTGCTACCGGAGAGCGGCGGGAAAGCTATGGCTACACCTTC
CSATGERRESYGYTF
>TRBV20-1|many|TRBJ2-6|-
TGCAGTGCTACGGGGGGGGCCAACGTCCTGACTTTC
CSATGGANVLTF
>TRBV12-3/TRBV12-4|-|TRBJ2-1|-
TGTGCCAGCAGTTCACAACCTTCAGGAGAGCAGTTCTTC
CASSSQPSGEQFF
>TRBV3-1|-|TRBJ2-1|-
TGTGCCAGCAGCCAAGACGGCAAAAACAATGAGCAGTTCTTC
CASSQDGKNNEQFF
>TRBV9|-|TRBJ2-1|-
TGTGCCAGCAGCGTCCGGGGCGATGAGCAGTTCTTC
CASSVRGDEQFF
>TRBV20-1|once|TRBJ2-1|-
TGCAGTGCCCCCCTGGGGGGCAATGAGCAGTTCTTC
CSAPLGGNEQFF
>TRBV11-2|-|TRBJ1-6|-
TGTGCCAGCTGCCTCAGGGTTGGTGAGAATTCACCCCTCCACTTT
CASCLRVGENSPLHF